These T cell receptor beta chains were read from a single sample in a study of T cell repertoires in cytomegalovirus infection. TCRdb reprocessed the reads via MiXCR and lists one record per CDR3 protein. The sample yields roughly 320,000 distinct CDR3 sequences, around a tenth seen once. The sample consisted of PBMCs. Receptors were obtained from a human donor in good health (CMV status not recorded). Some clones in this sample may be carry-over from other donors' samples. Each CDR3 is given with its conserved first and last residue. D genes are given only for firm matches. Some rows mark clone size as missing; the rest say once, few, many or name a class of expanded clone.

clone size	V gene	J gene	D gene	CDR3 length	CDR3 protein	CDR3 DNA
.	TRBV30	TRBJ2-3	.	11	CAWRVADTQYF	TGTGCCTGGAGGGTCGCGGATACGCAGTATTTT
few	TRBV14	TRBJ1-5	.	13	CASSQNFGGPQHF	TGTGCCAGCAGCCAGAATTTCGGGGGGCCCCAGCATTTT
many	TRBV27	TRBJ2-7	.	15	CASSDGLPTSYEQYF	TGTGCCAGCAGTGATGGGCTGCCGACCTCCTACGAGCAGTACTTC
.	TRBV4-2	TRBJ1-4	.	16	CASSQAGTGTNEKLFF	TGTGCCAGCAGCCAGGCCGGGACCGGGACGAATGAAAAACTGTTTTTT
once	TRBV26	TRBJ1-3	.	16	CASNPVGTASGNTIYF	TGTGCCAGCAACCCGGTCGGGACAGCCTCTGGAAACACCATATATTTT
few	TRBV6-5	TRBJ2-3	.	15	CASSGRGVGTDTQYF	TGTGCCAGCAGCGGTAGGGGGGTTGGCACAGATACGCAGTATTTT
many	TRBV7-9	TRBJ1-2	TRBD1	14	CASSSGQGVGGYTF	TGTGCCAGCAGCTCGGGGCAGGGGGTAGGTGGCTACACCTTC
few	TRBV15	TRBJ2-7	TRBD1	15	CATSMERDRDHEQYF	TGTGCCACCAGCATGGAACGGGACAGGGACCACGAGCAGTACTTC
few	TRBV6-6	TRBJ2-1	TRBD2	16	CASNLGLAGPYNEQFF	TGTGCCAGCAATCTGGGACTAGCGGGCCCCTACAATGAGCAGTTCTTC
few	TRBV20-1	TRBJ1-1	.	13	CSARTARDTEAFF	TGCAGTGCACGGACGGCCCGGGACACTGAAGCTTTCTTT
many	TRBV19	TRBJ1-5	TRBD1	17	CASTPTGTGFGNQPQHF	TGTGCCAGTACCCCAACCGGGACAGGGTTCGGGAATCAGCCCCAGCATTTT
.	TRBV6-6	TRBJ2-5	TRBD2	16	CASSPRLAGHEETQYF	TGTGCCAGCAGCCCCCGACTAGCGGGACACGAAGAGACCCAGTACTTC
many	TRBV7-6	TRBJ1-6	.	15	CASSLGGRGDSPLHF	TGTGCCAGCAGCTTAGGTGGCAGGGGAGACTCACCCCTCCACTTT
many	TRBV12-3/TRBV12-4	TRBJ2-1	TRBD2	17	CASSFVSGGSSYNEQFF	TGTGCCAGCAGTTTCGTCTCGGGGGGGAGCTCCTACAATGAGCAGTTCTTC
few	TRBV7-1	TRBJ2-7	.	16	CASSPPRAGSSYEQYF	TGTGCCAGCAGCCCCCCGAGGGCAGGTAGCTCCTACGAGCAGTACTTC
few	TRBV5-8	TRBJ2-7	.	13	CASSFNEAYEQYF	TGTGCCAGCAGCTTCAACGAGGCCTACGAGCAGTACTTC
many	TRBV7-2	TRBJ1-5	.	17	CASSPGSQGAGNQPQHF	TGTGCCAGCAGCCCAGGGAGCCAGGGAGCAGGCAATCAGCCCCAGCATTTT
few	TRBV4-1	TRBJ2-2	TRBD2	17	CASSQDPLAANTGELFF	TGCGCCAGCAGCCAAGATCCACTAGCGGCGAACACCGGGGAGCTGTTTTTT
many	TRBV7-2	TRBJ1-6	.	14	CASSRTEYNSPLHF	TGTGCCAGCAGCCGGACAGAGTATAATTCACCCCTCCACTTT
many	TRBV11-2	TRBJ2-7	.	15	CASSSPDRGLYEQYF	TGTGCCAGCAGCTCTCCCGACAGAGGGCTCTACGAGCAGTACTTC
.	TRBV29-1	TRBJ2-3	.	12	CSVLPYTDTQYF	TGCAGCGTTTTACCGTACACAGATACGCAGTATTTT
many	TRBV27	TRBJ1-1	.	14	CACGAGNMNTEAFF	TGTGCCTGCGGTGCGGGAAACATGAACACTGAAGCTTTCTTT
.	TRBV20-1	TRBJ2-6	TRBD1	16	CSARGGAIPGANVLTF	TGCAGTGCTCGAGGGGGCGCGATACCTGGGGCCAACGTCCTGACTTTC
.	TRBV18	TRBJ2-7	.	14	CASSELARNYEQYF	TGTGCCAGCTCAGAACTAGCAAGAAACTACGAGCAGTACTTC
.	TRBV5-4	TRBJ1-1	.	15	CASSFSDTRSEEAFF	TGTGCCAGCAGCTTTAGCGACACTCGGTCGGAGGAAGCTTTCTTT
few	TRBV4-1	TRBJ2-1	TRBD2	17	CASRWERTSGGNNEQFF	TGCGCCAGCAGGTGGGAGAGGACTAGCGGCGGAAACAATGAGCAGTTCTTC
many	TRBV12-3/TRBV12-4	TRBJ1-4	.	13	CASSWGADEKLFF	TGTGCCAGCTCCTGGGGGGCCGATGAAAAACTGTTTTTT
many	TRBV19	TRBJ2-1	TRBD2	15	CASSQASGRVNEQFF	TGTGCCAGTAGTCAAGCTAGCGGGAGAGTGAATGAGCAGTTCTTC
few	TRBV5-6	TRBJ2-7	TRBD2	15	CASSSTSGRLGEQYF	TGTGCCAGCAGCTCTACTAGCGGGAGGCTGGGAGAGCAGTACTTC
many	TRBV6-1	TRBJ1-3	.	15	CASSPVDGSRNTIYF	TGTGCCAGCAGTCCTGTGGACGGATCACGAAACACCATATATTTT
few	TRBV20-1	TRBJ2-3	.	14	CSATRKWGTDTQYF	TGCAGTGCTACTCGAAAATGGGGCACAGATACGCAGTATTTT
many	TRBV13	TRBJ2-3	TRBD2	14	CASSLAEVTDTQYF	TGTGCCAGCAGCCTAGCGGAGGTCACAGATACGCAGTATTTT